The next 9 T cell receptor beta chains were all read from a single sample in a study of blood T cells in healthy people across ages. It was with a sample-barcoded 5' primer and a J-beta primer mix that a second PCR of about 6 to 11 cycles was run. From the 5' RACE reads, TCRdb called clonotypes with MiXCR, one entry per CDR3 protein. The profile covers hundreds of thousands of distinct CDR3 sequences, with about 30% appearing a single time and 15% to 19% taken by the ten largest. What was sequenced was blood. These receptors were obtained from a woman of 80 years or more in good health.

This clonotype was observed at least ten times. The CDR3 region has the DNA TGTGCCAGCAGCCAAGGACGGTTCACAGATACGCAGTATTTT. Encoded protein: CASSQGRFTDTQYF. V and J are TRBV4-2 and TRBJ2-3; D not certain. CDR1 is LGHNA, CDR2 YNFKEQ, per germline. V dropped 1 base and J dropped 2 bases, with 7 bases sitting between them. CDR3 length: 14 amino acids.

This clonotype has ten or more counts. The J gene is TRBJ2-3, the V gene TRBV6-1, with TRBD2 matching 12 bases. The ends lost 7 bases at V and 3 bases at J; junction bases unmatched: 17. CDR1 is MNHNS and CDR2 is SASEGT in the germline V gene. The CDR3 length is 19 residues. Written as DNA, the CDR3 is TGTGCCAGCAAAACTGCGCGACTAGCGGGGGCCGGACCGACAGATACGCAGTATTTT. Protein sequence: CASKTARLAGAGPTDTQYF.

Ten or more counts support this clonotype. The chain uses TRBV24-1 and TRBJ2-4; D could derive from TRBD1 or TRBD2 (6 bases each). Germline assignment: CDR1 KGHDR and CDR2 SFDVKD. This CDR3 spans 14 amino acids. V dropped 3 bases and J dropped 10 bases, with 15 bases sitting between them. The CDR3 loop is CATSDPTRGGIQYF. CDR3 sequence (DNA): TGTGCCACCAGTGATCCTACACGAGGGGGGATTCAGTACTTC.

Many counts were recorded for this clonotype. The chain's CDR3 is CASRRGGATNNEQFF. CDR3 DNA sequence: TGTGCCAGCAGAAGAGGGGGGGCAACCAACAATGAGCAGTTCTTC. The chain is built from TRBV12-3 or TRBV12-4 and TRBJ2-1; a possible D gene is TRBD2 (7 bases). The CDR3 runs to 15 residues. Deletions cut 6 bases from V and 5 bases from J, with 17 bases between.

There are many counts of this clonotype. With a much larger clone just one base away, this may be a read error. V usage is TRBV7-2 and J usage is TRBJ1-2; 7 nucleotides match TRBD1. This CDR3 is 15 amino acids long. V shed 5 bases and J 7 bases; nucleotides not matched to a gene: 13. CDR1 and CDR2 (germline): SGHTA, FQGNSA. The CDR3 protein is CASSTLQGTWGGYTF. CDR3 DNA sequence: TGTGCCAGCAGCACCCTACAGGGGACTTGGGGTGGCTACACCTTC.

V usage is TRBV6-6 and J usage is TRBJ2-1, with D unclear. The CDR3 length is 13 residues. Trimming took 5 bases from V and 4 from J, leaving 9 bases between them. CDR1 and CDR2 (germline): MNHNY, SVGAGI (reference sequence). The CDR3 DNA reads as TGTGCCAGCAGTCTAGGGTGGTACAATGAGCAGTTCTTC. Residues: CASSLGWYNEQFF.

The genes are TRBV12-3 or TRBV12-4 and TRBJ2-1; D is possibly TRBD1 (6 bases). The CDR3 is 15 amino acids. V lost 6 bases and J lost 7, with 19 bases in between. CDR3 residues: CASSQEQGTGNEQFF. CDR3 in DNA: TGTGCCAGCAGCCAAGAACAGGGAACGGGGAATGAGCAGTTCTTC.

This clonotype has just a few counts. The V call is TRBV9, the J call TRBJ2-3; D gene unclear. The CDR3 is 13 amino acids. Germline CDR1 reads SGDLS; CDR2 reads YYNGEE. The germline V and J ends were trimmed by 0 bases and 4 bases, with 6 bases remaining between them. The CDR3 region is CASSVGSPDTQYF. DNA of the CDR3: TGTGCCAGCAGCGTAGGGAGCCCAGATACGCAGTATTTT.

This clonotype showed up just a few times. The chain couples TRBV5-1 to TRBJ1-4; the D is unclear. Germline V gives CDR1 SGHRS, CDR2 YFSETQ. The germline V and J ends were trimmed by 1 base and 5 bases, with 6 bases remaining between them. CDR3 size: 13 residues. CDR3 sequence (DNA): TGCGCCAGCAGCTTGCAAGTGAATGAAAAACTGTTTTTT. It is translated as CASSLQVNEKLFF.